This T cell receptor (beta chain) was sequenced for a study of CD8 T cell repertoires and HIV-1 epitope variants. Overall study: Separate wells received one of Twenty-five Gag or Nef variant peptides. Cultures ran less than 12 days, with IL-2, IL-7 and IL-15 added on days 3 and 7. An uncultured baseline aliquot held 1M T cells.

Concerning this clone itself: Its antigen is undetermined. Different DNA sequences within this sample yield the same CDR3.

General study results and limits: The assay identified only TCR beta chains of antigen-proliferating T cells.

Clones were read by immunoSEQ multiplex PCR, and TCRdb kept only the in-frame ones, dropping some. This table has approximately 90,000 clones, 60% to 80% appearing once. The germline gives CDR1 LNHDA, CDR2 SQIVND (reference sequence). The CDR3 is made up of 15 amino acids. The J segment lost 4 bases and the V segment lost 1 base, leaving 1 base of the junction unmatched. The sequence came from a male donor with HIV. The rearrangement uses TRBV19 and TRBJ2-1; 10 bases match TRBD2. Sequencing used uncultured baseline CD8+ T cells from peripheral blood mononuclear cells (PBMCs). The CDR3 here is CASSIGTSGYNEQFF. The CDR3 DNA follows: TGTGCCAGTAGTATAGGGACTAGCGGTTACAATGAGCAGTTCTTC.